This entry lists 32 T cell receptor beta chains sequenced from one sample in a study of graft-versus-host responses after intestinal transplantation. Data came from immunoSEQ multiplex PCR; TCRdb stores just in-frame clones and leaves some out. The sample has roughly 90,000 clones; around nine tenths are singletons. These receptors are not linked to any known antigen. The sequences come from unstimulated CD8+ T cells sorted from spleen or lymph node cells, collected before intestinal transplant. These receptors came from a human donor who received an intestinal transplant.

This clone has more than one count but fewer than ten. The V gene is TRBV4-1, the J gene TRBJ1-3; D is ambiguous. CDR3 size: 15 residues. The germline CDR1 and CDR2 sequences are MGHRA and YSYEKL. V lost 0 bases, J lost 0 bases, and 6 bases lay in between. The CDR3 region has the DNA TGCGCCAGCAGCCAAGAGATTAGCTCTGGAAACACCATATATTTT. It encodes CASSQEISSGNTIYF.

The count of this clone is one. The same CDR3 can be traced to other DNA sequences in this sample. The V and J genes are TRBV19 and TRBJ2-6, with TRBD1 as a possible D gene (6 bases). The CDR3 is made up of 19 amino acids. V was pared by 1 base and J by 2 bases, with 18 bases between. Germline lookup yields CDR1 LNHDA and CDR2 SQIVND (reference sequence). CDR3 sequence: CASSIVGGQWGTGANVLTF. CDR3 nucleotide sequence: TGTGCCAGTAGTATAGTGGGCGGACAGTGGGGAACTGGGGCCAACGTCCTGACTTTC.

The chain has TRBV5-6 and TRBJ1-1, with D tentatively TRBD1 (6 bases). The CDR3 has 13 residues. Trimming cost V 4 bases and J 2 bases, with 9 bases left between them. The germline V gene encodes CDR1 SGHDT and CDR2 YYEEEE. In DNA form, the CDR3 reads TGTGCCAGCAGCCCGGACAGTAACACTGAAGCTTTCTTT. Amino acids: CASSPDSNTEAFF.

V gene TRBV11-2 combines with J gene TRBJ2-4; D is possibly TRBD1 (6 bases). The ends were cut back, 2 bases at V and 5 bases at J, with 13 bases in the middle. There are 15 residues in the CDR3. CDR1 is SGHAT and CDR2 is FQNNGV in the germline V gene. The CDR3, as DNA: TGTGCCAGCAGCTTAATCGAAGGGGGACAAAACATTCAGTACTTC. Residues: CASSLIEGGQNIQYF.

This clone came up once. The genes are TRBV2 and TRBJ2-5; no definite D call. Germline assignment: CDR1 SNHLY and CDR2 FYNNEI. This CDR3 comprises 14 residues. Trimming took 1 base from V and 7 from J, leaving 13 bases between them. CDR3 nucleotide sequence: TGTGCCAGCAGTGAAGAGGGTATGGTTGGGACCCAGTACTTC. It codes for CASSEEGMVGTQYF.

V is TRBV12-1 and J is TRBJ2-3; TRBD2 reflects the table's D call only, with no check against the DNA. TRBV12-1 represents a pseudogene. The CDR3 contains 14 residues. The CDR3 region is CASSFILSTDTQYF. For the CDR3, the DNA is TGTGCCAGCAGCTTCATCCTAAGCACAGATACGCAGTATTTT.

This chain connects TRBV11-2 to TRBJ2-2; D is tentatively TRBD1 or TRBD2 (6 bases each). CDR1 is SGHAT and CDR2 is FQNNGV in the germline V gene. The CDR3 contains 19 residues. Trimming pared 6 bases from V and 1 base from J, leaving 24 bases between. The CDR3: CASRTPWGAKRQNTGELFF. For the CDR3, the DNA is TGTGCCAGCAGAACCCCCTGGGGGGCCAAGCGGCAGAACACCGGGGAGCTGTTTTTT.

The chain joins TRBV13 to TRBJ1-4; 7 bases align to TRBD1. The J segment lost 0 bases and the V segment lost 3 bases, leaving 19 bases of the junction unmatched. The CDR3 runs 21 residues. The germline gives CDR1 PRHDT, CDR2 FYEKMQ (reference sequence). CDR3: CASSFYPSDRDPRATNEKLFF. As DNA, the CDR3 is TGTGCCAGCAGCTTTTATCCTTCAGACAGGGACCCTCGTGCAACTAATGAAAAACTGTTTTTT.

The chain links TRBV11-2 to TRBJ2-7, with D unresolved. CDR1 is SGHAT, CDR2 FQNNGV, per germline. V lost 8 bases and J lost 3, with 11 bases in between. CDR3 length: 12 amino acids. CDR3 sequence: CASAPSFYEQYF. The CDR3 DNA follows: TGTGCCAGCGCCCCCTCCTTCTACGAGCAGTACTTC.

The rearrangement joins TRBV27 to TRBJ1-2; weak D call: TRBD1 (5 bases). Trimming took off 3 bases at V and 5 bases at J, with 10 bases between the two ends. Germline values: CDR1 MNHEY, CDR2 SMNVEV (reference sequence). The CDR3 contains 13 residues. The CDR3 coding sequence is TGTGCCAGCAGTTTGTCAGGGACTTATGGCTACACCTTC. The encoded protein is CASSLSGTYGYTF.

The genes are TRBV19 and TRBJ2-7, with D perhaps TRBD1 (6 bases). The CDR3 is 13 amino acids. CDR1 LNHDA and CDR2 SQIVND come from the germline V gene (reference sequence). Trimming pared 7 bases from V and 1 base from J, leaving 11 bases between. The CDR3 spells CASILQGSYEQYF. In DNA, the CDR3 is TGTGCCAGTATCCTACAGGGTTCCTACGAGCAGTACTTC.

The chain carries TRBV5-4 and TRBJ2-1, with D uncertain. V was pared by 2 bases and J by 6 bases, with 6 bases between. The CDR3 runs to 12 residues. CDR1 is SGHNT, CDR2 YYREEE, per germline (reference sequence). CDR3 loop: CASSLTPNEQFF. The DNA for the CDR3 is TGTGCCAGCAGCTTAACCCCCAATGAGCAGTTCTTC.

The rearrangement uses TRBV11-2 and TRBJ1-2, with D unclear. The CDR3 spans 13 residues. Trimming removed 5 bases from V and 8 bases from J, with 15 bases in between. Looked up from germline, CDR1 is SGHAT and CDR2 is FQNNGV. CDR3 protein: CASSVRTQLGYTF. The CDR3 region has the DNA TGTGCCAGCAGCGTACGGACTCAACTCGGCTACACCTTC.

This chain links TRBV28 with TRBJ2-7; tentatively, D is TRBD1 (5 bases). The ends were cut back, 5 bases at V and 3 bases at J, with 17 bases in the middle. This CDR3 comprises 15 residues. CDR1 MDHEN and CDR2 SYDVKM come from the germline V gene. This CDR3 reads CASSLRQGKFYEQYF. CDR3 sequence (DNA): TGTGCCAGCAGTCTCCGCCAGGGAAAGTTCTACGAGCAGTACTTC.

The chain uses TRBV4-1 and TRBJ1-2; D ambiguous. This CDR3 comprises 16 residues. The germline gives CDR1 MGHRA, CDR2 YSYEKL. V lost 0 bases and J lost 1, with 12 bases in between. The DNA of the CDR3 is TGCGCCAGCAGCCAAGATGTGTTAGAATTTAACTATGGCTACACCTTC. It specifies CASSQDVLEFNYGYTF.

Only one count was recorded for this clone. The gene calls are TRBV6-5 and TRBJ2-2; D remains ambiguous. The CDR3 spans 15 residues. Germline assignment: CDR1 MNHEY and CDR2 SVGAGI. Trimming took 0 bases from V and 0 from J, leaving 5 bases between them. The CDR3 spells CASSYSGANTGELFF. CDR3 nucleotides: TGTGCCAGCAGTTACTCAGGCGCGAACACCGGGGAGCTGTTTTTT.

The rearrangement uses TRBV5-6 and TRBJ1-1, with unresolved D. Trimming stripped 5 bases from V and 7 bases from J, with 9 bases between. The CDR3 loop spans 11 amino acids. Germline assignment: CDR1 SGHDT and CDR2 YYEEEE. The CDR3 here is CASSRGYEAFF. The CDR3 DNA reads as TGTGCCAGCAGTCGGGGATATGAAGCTTTCTTT.

The V gene is TRBV6-5, the J gene TRBJ1-3; unclear D gene. Germline CDR1 is MNHEY and CDR2 is SVGAGI. Trimming pared 7 bases from V and 7 bases from J, leaving 14 bases between. There are 13 residues in the CDR3. The CDR3 sequence: CASTLNPGNTIYF. CDR3 DNA sequence: TGTGCCAGCACTCTCAATCCGGGGAACACCATATATTTT.

The J gene is TRBJ1-5, the V gene TRBV27; D unresolved. The V end lost 5 bases, the J end lost 0 bases, and 20 bases lay between the germline ends. The CDR3 is made up of 18 amino acids. The germline gives CDR1 MNHEY, CDR2 SMNVEV (reference sequence). CDR3 DNA sequence: TGTGCCAGCAGTCCTAGAGGGTTCGGGGATTATAGCAATCAGCCCCAGCATTTT. It codes for CASSPRGFGDYSNQPQHF.

The chain employs TRBV5-1 and TRBJ1-2; 7 bases are a match to TRBD1. Germline V gene lookup returns CDR1 SGHRS and CDR2 YFSETQ. The CDR3 has 18 amino acids. After removal of 5 bases from V and 3 bases from J, the junction contained 19 bases not matched to a gene. The CDR3 bases are TGCGCCAGCAGGTCCTACAGGGGATGGGCCTATGGTTACTATGGCTACACCTTC. Translated: CASRSYRGWAYGYYGYTF.

Of note for this clone: One end of the junction is discordant with germline, which a read error may explain. The chain recombines TRBV7-9 with TRBJ1-3; D uncertain. The CDR3 covers 15 residues. CDR1 is SEHNR and CDR2 is FQNEAQ in the germline V gene (reference sequence). In nucleotides, the CDR3 is TGTGCCAACAGCTTGGGAAGATACTCTGGAAACACCATATATTTT. Amino acid sequence: CANSLGRYSGNTIYF.

The chain couples TRBV5-6 to TRBJ2-1, with 9 bases lining up with TRBD1. Germline CDR1 reads SGHDT; CDR2 reads YYEEEE. The CDR3 length is 13 residues. V gave up 2 bases and J gave up 7 bases; unmatched junction bases: 1. CDR3 in amino acids: CASSLGTGNEQFF. The CDR3 DNA is TGTGCCAGCAGCTTAGGGACAGGGAATGAGCAGTTCTTC.

V gene TRBV19 combines with J gene TRBJ1-5; no clear D gene. Per germline, CDR1 LNHDA and CDR2 SQIVND (reference sequence). V was clipped by 10 bases and J by 0 bases, with 22 bases between them. The CDR3 is 17 amino acids. The CDR3 spells CATAFIWGEYSNQPQHF. Here the CDR3 DNA reads TGTGCCACCGCTTTTATCTGGGGAGAGTATAGCAATCAGCCCCAGCATTTT. Based on the CDR3 plus reference TRBV19 and TRBJ1-5, the full variable domain is DGGITQSPKYLFRKEGQNVTLSCEQNLNHDAMYWYRQDPGQGLRLIYYSQIVNDFQKGDIAEGYSVSREKKESFPLTVTSAQKNPTAFYLCATAFIWGEYSNQPQHFGDGTRLSIL.

The chain combines TRBV4-1 with TRBJ2-7; 7 positions agree with TRBD1. There are 15 residues in the CDR3. With V trimmed by 3 bases and J by 2 bases, 7 bases remained unmatched. Germline CDR1 reads MGHRA; CDR2 reads YSYEKL. CDR3 in DNA: TGCGCCAGCAGCCAGAACCGGGACAGCCCCTACGAGCAGTACTTC. Protein product: CASSQNRDSPYEQYF.

V gene TRBV6-5 combines with J gene TRBJ2-1, with D possibly matching TRBD1 (6 bases). Germline values: CDR1 MNHEY, CDR2 SVGAGI. The CDR3 has 14 amino acids. V was clipped by 6 bases and J by 3 bases, with 12 bases between them. CDR3 nucleotide sequence: TGTGCCAGCAGGGGGGCAGGGAGCTACAATGAGCAGTTCTTC. Its protein is CASRGAGSYNEQFF.

The V gene is TRBV27, the J gene TRBJ2-7; 9 bases are a match to TRBD2. The CDR3 covers 16 residues. The ends lost 4 bases at V and 3 bases at J; junction bases unmatched: 10. Germline loops: CDR1 MNHEY, CDR2 SMNVEV (reference sequence). The DNA for the CDR3 is TGTGCCAGCAGTTCCTTTAGGGTAGCGGGGGACTACGAGCAGTACTTC. This sequence encodes CASSSFRVAGDYEQYF.

DNA of the CDR3: TGTGCCTGGAGTGTAGGACAGAGCAATCAGCCCCAGCATTTT. Amino acids: CAWSVGQSNQPQHF. The chain recombines TRBV30 with TRBJ1-5; tentatively, D is TRBD1 (6 bases). Germline CDR1 and CDR2: GTSNPN and SVGIG (reference sequence). The germline V and J ends were trimmed by 0 bases and 1 base, with 7 bases remaining between them. The CDR3 runs 14 residues.

The chain combines TRBV7-6 with TRBJ2-1; no reliable D call. Germline V lookup: CDR1 SGHVS, CDR2 FNYEAQ. Trimming removed 2 bases from V and 1 base from J, with 15 bases in between. CDR3 length: 17 amino acids. CDR3 amino acids: CASSLNDFSTSYNEQFF. The CDR3 DNA follows: TGTGCCAGCAGCTTAAATGATTTTTCGACGTCCTACAATGAGCAGTTCTTC.

Concerning this clone: The same CDR3 also results from other DNA sequences found in this sample. The V gene is TRBV27, the J gene TRBJ1-5, with 7 bases matching TRBD1. CDR1 is MNHEY, CDR2 SMNVEV, per germline (reference sequence). The trim removed 5 bases at V and 1 base at J, leaving 2 bases unmatched. The CDR3 spans 14 residues. The chain's CDR3 is CASSPGQSNQPQHF. In DNA form, the CDR3 reads TGTGCCAGCAGTCCGGGACAGAGCAATCAGCCCCAGCATTTT.

This chain uses TRBV10-3 with TRBJ1-5, with D possibly TRBD1 on 5 matching bases. V was trimmed by 0 bases and J by 5 bases, leaving 11 bases between them. The CDR3 consists of 15 residues. CDR1 is ENHRY, CDR2 SYGVKD, per germline. The CDR3 protein is CAISESRDVYQPQHF. In nucleotides, the CDR3 is TGTGCCATCAGTGAGTCGCGGGACGTATATCAGCCCCAGCATTTT.

The J gene is TRBJ2-7, the V gene TRBV5-5; 9 nucleotides line up with TRBD1. This CDR3 contains 13 residues. Germline values: CDR1 SGHKS, CDR2 YYEKEE (reference sequence). With V trimmed by 6 bases and J by 5 bases, 6 bases remained unmatched. The CDR3 spells CASTGTGTDEQYF. Here the CDR3 DNA reads TGTGCCAGCACCGGGACAGGGACCGACGAGCAGTACTTC.

As regards this clone: The germline gene is not matched at one end of the junction; a read error may be the cause. This chain joins TRBV9 and TRBJ2-7, with D perhaps TRBD2 (5 bases). CDR3 length equals 14 residues. Germline V gives CDR1 SGDLS, CDR2 YYNGEE. CDR3 DNA: TGTGCCAACAGCGTAGGTGGAGGTACCCACGAGCAGTACTTC. This translates into CANSVGGGTHEQYF.